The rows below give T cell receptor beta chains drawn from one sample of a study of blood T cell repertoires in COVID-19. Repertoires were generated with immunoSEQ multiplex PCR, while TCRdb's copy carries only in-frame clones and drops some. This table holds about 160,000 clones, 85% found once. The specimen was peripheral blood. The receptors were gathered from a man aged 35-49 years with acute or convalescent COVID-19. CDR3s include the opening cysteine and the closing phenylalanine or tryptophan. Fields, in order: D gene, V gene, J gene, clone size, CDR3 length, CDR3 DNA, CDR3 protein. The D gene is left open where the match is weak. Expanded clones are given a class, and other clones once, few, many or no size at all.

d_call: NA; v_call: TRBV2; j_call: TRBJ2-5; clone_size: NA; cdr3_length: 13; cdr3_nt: TGTGCCAGCCTCCGGGACTACCAAGAGACCCAGTACTTC; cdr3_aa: CASLRDYQETQYF
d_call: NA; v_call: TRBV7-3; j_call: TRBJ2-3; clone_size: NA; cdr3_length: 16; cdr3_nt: TGTGCCAGCAGCTTAACGCAGGGACTTTTCACAGATACGCAGTATTTT; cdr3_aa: CASSLTQGLFTDTQYF
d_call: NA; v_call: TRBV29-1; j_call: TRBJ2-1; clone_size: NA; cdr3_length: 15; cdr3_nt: TGCAGCGTTGAAGATCTAGGGACTTCATACAATGAGCAGTTCTTC; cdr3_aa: CSVEDLGTSYNEQFF
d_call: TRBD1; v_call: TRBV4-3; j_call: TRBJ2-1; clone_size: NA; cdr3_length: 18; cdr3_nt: TGCGCCAGCAGCCAGACGGACAGGCCCGCCCTCTCCTACAATGAGCAGTTCTTC; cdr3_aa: CASSQTDRPALSYNEQFF
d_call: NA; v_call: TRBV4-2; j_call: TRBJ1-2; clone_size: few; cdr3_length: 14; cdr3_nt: TGTGCCAGCAGCCCCGGGGAGGAGCCAGTAGTGGGCACCTTC; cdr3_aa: CASSPGEEPVVGTF
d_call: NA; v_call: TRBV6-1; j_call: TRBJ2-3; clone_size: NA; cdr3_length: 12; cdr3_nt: TGTGCCAGCAGTGACCCTAAGAATACGCAGTATTTT; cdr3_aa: CASSDPKNTQYF
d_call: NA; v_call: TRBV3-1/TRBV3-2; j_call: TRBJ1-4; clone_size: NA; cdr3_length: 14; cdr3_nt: TGTGCCAGCAGCCTCGAGGGCGGGGGCGAAAAACTGTTTTTT; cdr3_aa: CASSLEGGGEKLFF
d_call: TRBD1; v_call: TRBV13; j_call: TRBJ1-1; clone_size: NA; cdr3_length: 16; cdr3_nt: TGTGCCAGCAGCTTAAGAGGGGGCGCCAGAGGCGCTGAAGCTTTCTTT; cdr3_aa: CASSLRGGARGAEAFF
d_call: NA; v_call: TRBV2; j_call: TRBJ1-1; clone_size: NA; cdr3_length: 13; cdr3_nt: TGTGCCAGCGCTTCGAGTACAGGGACTGAAGCTTTCTTT; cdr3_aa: CASASSTGTEAFF
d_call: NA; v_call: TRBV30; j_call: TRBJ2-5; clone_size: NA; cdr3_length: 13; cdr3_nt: TGTGCCTGGAGTCACAGCCCACAAGAGACCCAGTACTTC; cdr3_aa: CAWSHSPQETQYF
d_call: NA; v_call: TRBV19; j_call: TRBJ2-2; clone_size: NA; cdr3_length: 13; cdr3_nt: TGTGCCAGGCGGACACCGAACACCGGGGAGCTGTTTTTT; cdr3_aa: CARRTPNTGELFF
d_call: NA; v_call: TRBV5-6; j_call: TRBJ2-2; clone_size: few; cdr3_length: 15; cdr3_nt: TGTGCCAGCAGCCCTCAACGGAGACACACCGGGGAGCTGTTTTTT; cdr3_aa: CASSPQRRHTGELFF
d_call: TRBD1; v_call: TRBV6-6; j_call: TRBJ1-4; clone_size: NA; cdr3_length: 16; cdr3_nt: TGTGCCAGCAGTTACGGACAGGCGGTTTCCTACGAAAAACTGTTTTTT; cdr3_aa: CASSYGQAVSYEKLFF
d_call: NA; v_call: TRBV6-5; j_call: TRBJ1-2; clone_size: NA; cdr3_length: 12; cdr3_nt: TGTGCCAGCAGTTACGCCGGTTATGGCTACACCTTC; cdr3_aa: CASSYAGYGYTF
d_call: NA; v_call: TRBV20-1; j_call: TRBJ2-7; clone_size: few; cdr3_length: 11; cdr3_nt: TGCAGTGCTAGTCAGACCTACGAGCAGTACTTC; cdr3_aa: CSASQTYEQYF
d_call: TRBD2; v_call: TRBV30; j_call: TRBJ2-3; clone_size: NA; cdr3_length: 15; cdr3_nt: TGTGCCTGGAGGGATCCGGGACTAGCTAAGGGTCGACAGTATTTT; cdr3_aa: CAWRDPGLAKGRQYF
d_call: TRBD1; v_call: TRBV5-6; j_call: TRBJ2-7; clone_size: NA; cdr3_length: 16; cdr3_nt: TGTGCCAGCAGCTCCGTGGGACAGGATTACTCCTACGAGCAGTACTTC; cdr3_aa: CASSSVGQDYSYEQYF
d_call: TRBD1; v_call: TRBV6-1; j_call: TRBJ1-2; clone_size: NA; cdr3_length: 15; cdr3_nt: TGTGCCAGCAGTGAACTCCACAGGGGACCCTATGGCTACACCTTC; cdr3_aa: CASSELHRGPYGYTF
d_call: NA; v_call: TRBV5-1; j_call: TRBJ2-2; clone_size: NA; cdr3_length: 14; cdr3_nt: TGCGCCAGCCATAGCGGCCAACCCACCGGGGAGCTGTTTTTT; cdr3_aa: CASHSGQPTGELFF
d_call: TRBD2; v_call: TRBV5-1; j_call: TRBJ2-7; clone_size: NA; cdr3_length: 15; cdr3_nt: TGCGCCAGCAGCTTTGGACTAGCGGGGCCGTACGAGCAGTACTTC; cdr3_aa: CASSFGLAGPYEQYF
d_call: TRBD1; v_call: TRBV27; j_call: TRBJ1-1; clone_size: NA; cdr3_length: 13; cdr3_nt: TGTGCCAGCAGCCGGGGACAGTGGACTGAAGCTTTCTTT; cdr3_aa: CASSRGQWTEAFF
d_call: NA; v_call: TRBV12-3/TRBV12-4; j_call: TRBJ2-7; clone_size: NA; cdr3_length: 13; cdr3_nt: TGTGCCAGCACCTTGGGACTGGCCTACGAGCAGTACTTC; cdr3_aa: CASTLGLAYEQYF
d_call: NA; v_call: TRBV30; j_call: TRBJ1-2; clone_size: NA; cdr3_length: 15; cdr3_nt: TGTGCCTGGACTGGTGGGAAAGGGAGGGGCTATGGCTACACCTTC; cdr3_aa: CAWTGGKGRGYGYTF
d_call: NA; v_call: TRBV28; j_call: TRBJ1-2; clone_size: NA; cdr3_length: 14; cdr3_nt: TGTGCCAGCAGTTCCAGGGGAGGGTGGAGTGGCTACACCTTC; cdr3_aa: CASSSRGGWSGYTF